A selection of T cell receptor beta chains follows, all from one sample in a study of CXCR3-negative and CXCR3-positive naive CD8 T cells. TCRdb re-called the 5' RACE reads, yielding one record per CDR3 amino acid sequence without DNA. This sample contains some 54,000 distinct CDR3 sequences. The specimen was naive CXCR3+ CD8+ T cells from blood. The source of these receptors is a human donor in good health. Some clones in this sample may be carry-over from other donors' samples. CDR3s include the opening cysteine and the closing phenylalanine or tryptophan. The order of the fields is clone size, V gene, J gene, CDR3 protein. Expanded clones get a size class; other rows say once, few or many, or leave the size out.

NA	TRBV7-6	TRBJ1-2	CASSLGVGGDGYTF
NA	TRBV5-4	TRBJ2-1	CASSFSWVGTGSYNEQFF
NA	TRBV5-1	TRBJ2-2	CASSPGTGKNTGELFF
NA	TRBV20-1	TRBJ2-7	CSARDSRGSYEQYF
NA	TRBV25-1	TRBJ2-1	CASMLSSYNEQLF
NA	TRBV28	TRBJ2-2	CASSFPAGLLNTGELFF
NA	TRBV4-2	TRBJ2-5	CASSPTGQGDQYF
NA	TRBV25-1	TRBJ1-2	CASSESNLGYTF
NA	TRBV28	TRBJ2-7	CASSFAMDSNSYEQYF
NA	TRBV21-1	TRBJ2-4	CASSPLGGENIQYF
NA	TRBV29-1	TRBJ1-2	CSVVIAGPLVGYTF
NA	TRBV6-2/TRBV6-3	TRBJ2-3	CASSLRPGGDTQYF
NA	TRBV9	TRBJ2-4	CASSGAITGFRAKNIQYF
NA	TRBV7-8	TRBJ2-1	CASTYRPGLAGGPVGFNEQFF
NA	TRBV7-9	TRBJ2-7	CASCHGGANEQYF
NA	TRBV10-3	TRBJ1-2	CAISGVPGQGNYGYTF
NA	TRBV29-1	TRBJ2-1	CSVLDYNEQFF
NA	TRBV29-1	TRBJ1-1	CSGRAHGPTEAFF
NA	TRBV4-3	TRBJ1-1	CASSQASRDRDEAFF
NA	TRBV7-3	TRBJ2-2	CASSLLAGGLTNTGELFF
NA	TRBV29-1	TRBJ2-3	CSVAIYSDTQYF
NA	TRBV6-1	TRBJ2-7	CASSESDYEQYF
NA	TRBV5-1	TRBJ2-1	CASSSRSGRPDNEQFF
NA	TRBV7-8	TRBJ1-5	CASSQGQGQPQHF
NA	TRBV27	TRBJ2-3	CASKPLLTVGTDTQYF
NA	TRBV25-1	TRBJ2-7	CASSSQGSYEQYF
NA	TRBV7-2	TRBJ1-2	CASSSPGEGVYYGYTF
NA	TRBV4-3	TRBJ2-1	CASSQDPGAAGGSEQFF
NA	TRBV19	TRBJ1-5	CASNGWEDQPQHF
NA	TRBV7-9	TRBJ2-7	CASSLVGSHYEQYF
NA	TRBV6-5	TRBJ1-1	CASRPSRGPHTEAFF
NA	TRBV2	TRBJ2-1	CASLGKRPYNEEFF
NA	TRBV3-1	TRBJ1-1	CASSQEGRNTEAFF
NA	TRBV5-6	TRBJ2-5	CASSFRRYEAGEVQETQYF
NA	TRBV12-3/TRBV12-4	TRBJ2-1	CASSFEGWERGTYNEQFF
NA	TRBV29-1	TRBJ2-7	CSVYDSETYEQYF
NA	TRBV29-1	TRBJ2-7	CSVLVLSGEQYF
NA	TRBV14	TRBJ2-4	CASSPWDRVNIQYF
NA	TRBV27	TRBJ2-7	CASSFHPGTSSSYPIEQYF
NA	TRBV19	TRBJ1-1	CASKSGLNTEAFF
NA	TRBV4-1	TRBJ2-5	CASSQDVEERETQYF
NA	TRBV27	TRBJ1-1	CASSLIGSEAFF
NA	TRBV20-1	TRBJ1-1	CSAIGGASREAFF
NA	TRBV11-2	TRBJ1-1	CASSLLTEAFF
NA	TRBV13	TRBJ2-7	CASSLAQRIYEQYF
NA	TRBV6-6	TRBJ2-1	CASSGFLAPDSYNEQFF
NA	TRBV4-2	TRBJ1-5	CASSHGEAQPQHF
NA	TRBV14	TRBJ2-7	CASSQAGYEQYF
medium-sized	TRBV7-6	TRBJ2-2	CASSSRGGELFF
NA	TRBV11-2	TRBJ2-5	CASSLIGGPQETQYF
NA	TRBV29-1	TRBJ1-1	CSVEGPLGAGTEAFF
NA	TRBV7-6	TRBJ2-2	CASSLALNTGELFF
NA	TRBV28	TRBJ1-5	CASSFAGGANQPQHF
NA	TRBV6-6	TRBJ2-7	CASRDTAYEQYF
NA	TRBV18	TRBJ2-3	CASSPRQVQDTQYF
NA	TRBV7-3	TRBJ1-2	CASSLSGTSDYGYTF
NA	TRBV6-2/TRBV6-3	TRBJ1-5	CASSPIPSQPQHF
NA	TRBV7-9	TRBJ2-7	CASSKVDYEQYF